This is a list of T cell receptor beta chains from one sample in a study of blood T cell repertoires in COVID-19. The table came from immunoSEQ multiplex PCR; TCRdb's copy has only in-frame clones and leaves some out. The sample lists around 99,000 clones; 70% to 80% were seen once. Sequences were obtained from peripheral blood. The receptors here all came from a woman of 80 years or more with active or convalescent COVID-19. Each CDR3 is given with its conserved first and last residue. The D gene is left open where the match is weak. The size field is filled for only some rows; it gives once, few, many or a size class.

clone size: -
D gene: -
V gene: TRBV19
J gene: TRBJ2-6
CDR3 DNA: TGTGCCAGTAGTAAGGACAGAAGCTCTGGGGCCAACGTCCTGACTTTC
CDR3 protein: CASSKDRSSGANVLTF

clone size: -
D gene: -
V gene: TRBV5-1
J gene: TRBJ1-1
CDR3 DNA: TGCGCCAGCAGGTGGACAGCCCCCTCGGAAGCTTTCTTT
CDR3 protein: CASRWTAPSEAFF

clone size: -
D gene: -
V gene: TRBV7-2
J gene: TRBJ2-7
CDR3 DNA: TGTGCCAGCAGCTTATGGTCCACTGCCCGAGATCCCTACGAGCAGTACTTC
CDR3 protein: CASSLWSTARDPYEQYF

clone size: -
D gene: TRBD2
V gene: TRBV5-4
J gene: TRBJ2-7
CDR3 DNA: TGTGCCAGCAGTCCCGGGACTAGCGGGACTAAAGGCTACGAGCAGTACTTC
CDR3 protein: CASSPGTSGTKGYEQYF

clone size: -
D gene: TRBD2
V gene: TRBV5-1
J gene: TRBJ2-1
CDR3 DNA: TGCGCCAGCAGCTTGTCCCTAGCGGGAGGGTCGGGGGATGAGCAGTTCTTC
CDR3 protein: CASSLSLAGGSGDEQFF

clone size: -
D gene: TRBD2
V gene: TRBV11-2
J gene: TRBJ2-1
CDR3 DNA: TGTGCCAGCAGCCTCAGCGGGATCTCCTACAATGAGCAGTTCTTC
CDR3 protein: CASSLSGISYNEQFF

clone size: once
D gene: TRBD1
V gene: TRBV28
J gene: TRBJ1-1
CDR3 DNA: TGTGCCAGCAGTTTAATGGCAGGGGGCACTGAAGCTTTCTTT
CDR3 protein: CASSLMAGGTEAFF

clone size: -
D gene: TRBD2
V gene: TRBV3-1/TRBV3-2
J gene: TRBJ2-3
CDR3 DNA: TGTGCCAGCAGCCAAGAGGCTAGCGGGAGAGGTATAGATACGCAGTATTTT
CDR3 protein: CASSQEASGRGIDTQYF

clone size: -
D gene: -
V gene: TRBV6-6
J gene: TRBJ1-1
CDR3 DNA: TGTGCCAGCAGACCCAGCAGGGATCCGGGGAACACTGAAGCTTTCTTT
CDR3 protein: CASRPSRDPGNTEAFF

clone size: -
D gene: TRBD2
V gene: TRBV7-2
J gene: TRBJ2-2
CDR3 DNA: TGTGCCAGCAGCGAACTAGCGGGAGGGTTCACCGGGGAGCTGTTTTTT
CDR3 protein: CASSELAGGFTGELFF

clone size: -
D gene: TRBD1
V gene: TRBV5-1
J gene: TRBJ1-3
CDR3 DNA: TGCGCCAGCAGCTCAGGGGGGCAGGGGATGTTCTCTGGAAACACCATATATTTT
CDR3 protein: CASSSGGQGMFSGNTIYF

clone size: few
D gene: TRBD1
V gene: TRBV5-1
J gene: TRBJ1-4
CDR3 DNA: TGTGCCAGCAGCCCGCTAACCGGACAGGGGGCTAAGGAAAAACTGTTTTTT
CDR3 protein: CASSPLTGQGAKEKLFF

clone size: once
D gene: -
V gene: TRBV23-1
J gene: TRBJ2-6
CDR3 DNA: TGCGCCAGCAGTCAATCAGGGGCCTTCTCTGGGGCCAACGTCCTGACTTTC
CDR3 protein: CASSQSGAFSGANVLTF

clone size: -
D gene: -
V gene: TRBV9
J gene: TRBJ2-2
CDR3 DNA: TGTGCCAGCAGCGCCGGGAGGAACACCGGGGAGCTGTTTTTT
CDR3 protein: CASSAGRNTGELFF

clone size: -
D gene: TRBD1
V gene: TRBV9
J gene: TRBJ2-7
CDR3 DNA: TGTGCCAGCAGCGTGGGACAGGGAGCCTACGAGCAGTACTTC
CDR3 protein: CASSVGQGAYEQYF

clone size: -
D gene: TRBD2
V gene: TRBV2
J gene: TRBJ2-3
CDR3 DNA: TGTGCCAGCAGTGAAGTGGGCGGGAGGCAACGTACGCAGTATTTT
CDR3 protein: CASSEVGGRQRTQYF

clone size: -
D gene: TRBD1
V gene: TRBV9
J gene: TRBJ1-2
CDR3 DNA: TGTGCCAGCAGCGACAAGGGACAGAACTATGGCTACACCTTC
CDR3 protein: CASSDKGQNYGYTF

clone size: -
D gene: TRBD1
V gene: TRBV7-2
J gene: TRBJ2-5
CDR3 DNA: TGTGCCAGCAGCTTGAGACAGGGCTATGAAGAGACCCAGTACTTC
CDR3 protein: CASSLRQGYEETQYF

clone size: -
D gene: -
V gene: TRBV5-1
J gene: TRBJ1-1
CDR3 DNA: TGTGCCAGCAGCTTCGGGGTCGACACTGAAGCTTTCTTT
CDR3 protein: CASSFGVDTEAFF

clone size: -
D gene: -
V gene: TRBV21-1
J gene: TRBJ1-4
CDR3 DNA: TGTGCCAGCAGCAAAGATGGGGGACACCGAAATGAAAAACTGTTTTTT
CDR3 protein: CASSKDGGHRNEKLFF

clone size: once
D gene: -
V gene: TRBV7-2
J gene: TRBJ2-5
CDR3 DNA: TGTGCCAGCAGCTTCAACCCAGGGGTCCAAGAGACCCAGTACTTC
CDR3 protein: CASSFNPGVQETQYF

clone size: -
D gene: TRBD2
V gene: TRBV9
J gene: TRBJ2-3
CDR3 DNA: TGTGCCAGCAGCGCCCCCTCCAGCGGGAGAGGCACAGATACGCAGTATTTT
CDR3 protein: CASSAPSSGRGTDTQYF

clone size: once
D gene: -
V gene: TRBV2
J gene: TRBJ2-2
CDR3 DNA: TGTGCCAGCAGACCCTCTGCAGCGAACACCGGGGAGCTGTTTTTT
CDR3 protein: CASRPSAANTGELFF

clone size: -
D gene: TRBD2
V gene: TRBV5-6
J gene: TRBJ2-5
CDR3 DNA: TGTGCCAGCAGCTTGAGGACTAGCGGGAGGATGAGGCAAGAGACCCAGTACTTC
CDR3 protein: CASSLRTSGRMRQETQYF

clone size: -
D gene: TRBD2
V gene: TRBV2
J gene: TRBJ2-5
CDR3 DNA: TGTGCCAGCAGTGTAGCGGGAGGGGGGGAGACCCAGTACTTC
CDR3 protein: CASSVAGGGETQYF

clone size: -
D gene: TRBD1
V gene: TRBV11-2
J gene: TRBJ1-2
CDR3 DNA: TGTGCCAGCAGCCGGAAGGGGACAGGGGTGAACTATGGCTACACCTTC
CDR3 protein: CASSRKGTGVNYGYTF

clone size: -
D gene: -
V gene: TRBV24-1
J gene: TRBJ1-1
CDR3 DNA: TGTGCCACCAAAGCCGCGGGGCAGGGCACTGAAGCTTTCTTT
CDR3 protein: CATKAAGQGTEAFF

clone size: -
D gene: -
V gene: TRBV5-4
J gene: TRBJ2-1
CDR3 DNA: TGTGCCAGCAGCAGCAAGACGGGGTACAATGAGCAGTTCTTC
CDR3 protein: CASSSKTGYNEQFF

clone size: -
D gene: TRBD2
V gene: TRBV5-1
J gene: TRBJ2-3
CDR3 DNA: TGCGCCAGCATCCCGGGACTAGCGGAGGGGTCCGATACGCAGTATTTT
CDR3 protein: CASIPGLAEGSDTQYF

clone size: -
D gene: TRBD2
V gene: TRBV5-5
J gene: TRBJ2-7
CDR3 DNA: TGTGCCAGCAGCGGGGGGACTAGCGGGTCCTACGAGCAGTACTTC
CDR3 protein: CASSGGTSGSYEQYF

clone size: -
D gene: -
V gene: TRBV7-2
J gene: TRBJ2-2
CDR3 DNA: TGTGCCAGCAGCTTAGCCTACGTCGGGGAGCTGTTTTTT
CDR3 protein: CASSLAYVGELFF

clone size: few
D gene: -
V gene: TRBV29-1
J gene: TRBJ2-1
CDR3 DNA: TGCAGCGTGGGCAGGACTTACAATGAGCAGTTCTTC
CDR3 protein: CSVGRTYNEQFF

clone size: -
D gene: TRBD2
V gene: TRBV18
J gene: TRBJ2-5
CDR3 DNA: TGTGCCAGCTCACCCCCCGGGAGCGGGAGTGGAGAGACCCAGTACTTC
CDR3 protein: CASSPPGSGSGETQYF

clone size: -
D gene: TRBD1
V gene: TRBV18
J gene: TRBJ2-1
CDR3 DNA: TGTGCCAGCTCACCGGGACAGGGGGAAGGGGCGCTCTTC
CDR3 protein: CASSPGQGEGALF

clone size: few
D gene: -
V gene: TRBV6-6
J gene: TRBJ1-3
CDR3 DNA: TGTGCCAGCAGTTACGCCGACAGGTCTGGAAACACCATATATTTT
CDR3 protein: CASSYADRSGNTIYF

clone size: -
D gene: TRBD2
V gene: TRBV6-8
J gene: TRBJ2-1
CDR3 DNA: TGTGCCAGCCCCGACTTACTAGCGGTCCGGGACAATGAGCAGTTCTTC
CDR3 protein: CASPDLLAVRDNEQFF

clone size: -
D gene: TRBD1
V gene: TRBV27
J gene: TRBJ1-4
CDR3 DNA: TGTGCCAGCAGTTTTTCCGGGACAGGTTATGAAAAACTGTTTTTT
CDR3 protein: CASSFSGTGYEKLFF

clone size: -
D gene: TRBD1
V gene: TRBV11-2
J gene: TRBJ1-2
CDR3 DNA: TGTGCCAGCAGCTTCGGACAGGGTGGCTATGGCTACACCTTC
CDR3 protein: CASSFGQGGYGYTF

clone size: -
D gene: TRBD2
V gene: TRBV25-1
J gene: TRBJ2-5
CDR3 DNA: TGTGCCAGCAGTGAATTTAGCGGGGTAGTAGAGACCCAGTACTTC
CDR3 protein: CASSEFSGVVETQYF

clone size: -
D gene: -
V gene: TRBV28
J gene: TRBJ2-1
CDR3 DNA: TGTGCCAGCAGCCCAGTGCGGCCGGCGCCTTTAGATGGGAATGAGCAGTTCTTC
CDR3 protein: CASSPVRPAPLDGNEQFF

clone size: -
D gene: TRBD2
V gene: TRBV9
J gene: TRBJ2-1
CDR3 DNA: TGTGCCAGCAGCGTAGAAGCGGCTAGCGGGAAACTCTACAATGAGCAGTTCTTC
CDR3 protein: CASSVEAASGKLYNEQFF

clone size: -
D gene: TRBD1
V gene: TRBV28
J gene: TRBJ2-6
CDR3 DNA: TGTGCCAGCAGGAAGTGGACAGGGGGCCCTGGGGCCAACGTCCTGACTTTC
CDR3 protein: CASRKWTGGPGANVLTF

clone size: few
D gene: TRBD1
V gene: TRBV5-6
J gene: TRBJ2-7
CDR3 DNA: TGTGCCAGCAGCTCGAGGACAGGGGGCCCCCTGCCTTACGAGCAGTACTTC
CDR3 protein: CASSSRTGGPLPYEQYF

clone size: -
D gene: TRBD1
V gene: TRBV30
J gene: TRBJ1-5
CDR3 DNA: TGTGCCTGGACCTCGGGGACAGGCCTCAATCAGCCCCAGCATTTT
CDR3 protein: CAWTSGTGLNQPQHF

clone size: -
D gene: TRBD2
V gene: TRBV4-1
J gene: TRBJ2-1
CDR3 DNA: TGCGCCAGCAGCCAAGATGTTGCGGGAGGGCCACATGAGCAGTTCTTC
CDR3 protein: CASSQDVAGGPHEQFF

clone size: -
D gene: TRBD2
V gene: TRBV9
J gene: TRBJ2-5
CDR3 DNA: TGTGCCAGCAGCCAAGGAGCGGGAGCGTTGGAGACCCAGTACTTC
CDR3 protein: CASSQGAGALETQYF

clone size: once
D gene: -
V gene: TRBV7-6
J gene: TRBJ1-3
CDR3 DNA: TGTGCCAGCAGCCCGACGGGGTACTCTGGAAACACCATATATTTT
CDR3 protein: CASSPTGYSGNTIYF

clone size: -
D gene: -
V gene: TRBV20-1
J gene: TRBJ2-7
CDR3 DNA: TGCAGTGCTAGTGCAGGACTCTACTACGAGCAGTACTTC
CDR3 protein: CSASAGLYYEQYF

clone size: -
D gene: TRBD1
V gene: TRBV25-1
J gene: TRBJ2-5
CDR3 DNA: TGTGCCAGCAGTGAATGGGGACAGGGGGGTGAGACCCAGTACTTC
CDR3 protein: CASSEWGQGGETQYF

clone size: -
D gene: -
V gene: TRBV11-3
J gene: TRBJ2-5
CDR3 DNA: TGTGCCAGCAGCTTAGGACAGGACCAAGAGACCCAGTACTTC
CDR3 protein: CASSLGQDQETQYF